Listed here is a single T cell receptor (beta chain). Its antigen is unknown. Selected positively for CCR7 and CD45RO-negative, naive CD8 cells excluded terminally differentiated effector memory CD45RA+ cells. These data come from a study of shared clonotypes between healthy human individuals. The overall study: Aged between 18 and 49, the donors were two women and a few men.

Findings and limits, study-wide: Across several donors, naive CD4 shared 5% to 6%, naive CD8 3.5% to 4%, memory CD4 2% to 2.5%, memory CD8 0.4% to 0.5%. Clonotypes not shared had lower generation probabilities than those common to all four donors.

CDR3 length: 16 residues. V shed 6 bases, J shed 6 bases, and the junction held 15 bases outside the gene matches. Germline V CDR1 and CDR2: SNHLY, FYNNEI. DNA at about 0.2 ug, about 30,000 T cell genomes, went into sorted-subset replicate PCRs. Some clones are missing from TCRdb's copy, which holds only in-frame ones; the method was immunoSEQ multiplex PCR. This sample has about 2 million clones, with just under 95% found just once. Sequencing used naive CD8+ T cells sorted from blood. The receptor was derived from a man aged 18 to 29 in good health. This chain connects TRBV2 to TRBJ2-3, with 7 bases identical to TRBD2. CDR3 nucleotides: TGTGCCAGCAGCCACCCGGGGAGGGAAGGTACCGATACGCAGTATTTT. It specifies CASSHPGREGTDTQYF. The variable domain in full, with the rest retrieved from reference TRBV2 and TRBJ2-3, is EPEVTQTPSHQVTQMGQEVILRCVPISNHLYFYWYRQILGQKVEFLVSFYNNEISEKSEIFDDQFSVERPDGSNFTLKIRSTKLEDSAMYFCASSHPGREGTDTQYFGPGTRLTVL.